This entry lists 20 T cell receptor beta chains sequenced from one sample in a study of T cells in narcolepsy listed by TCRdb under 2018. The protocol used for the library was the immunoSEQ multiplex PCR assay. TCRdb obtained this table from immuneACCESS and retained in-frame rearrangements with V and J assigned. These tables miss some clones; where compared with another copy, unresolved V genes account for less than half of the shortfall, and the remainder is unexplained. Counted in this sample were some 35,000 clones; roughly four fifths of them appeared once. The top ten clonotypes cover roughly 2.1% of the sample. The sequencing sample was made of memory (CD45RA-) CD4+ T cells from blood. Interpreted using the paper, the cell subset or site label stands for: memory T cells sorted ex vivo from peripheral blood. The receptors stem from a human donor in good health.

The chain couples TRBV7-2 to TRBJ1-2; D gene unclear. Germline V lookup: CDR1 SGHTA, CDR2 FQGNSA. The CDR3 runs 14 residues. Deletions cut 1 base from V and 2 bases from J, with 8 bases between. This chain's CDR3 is CASSLGASNYGYTF. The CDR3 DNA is TGTGCCAGCAGCTTAGGGGCCTCCAACTATGGCTACACCTTC.

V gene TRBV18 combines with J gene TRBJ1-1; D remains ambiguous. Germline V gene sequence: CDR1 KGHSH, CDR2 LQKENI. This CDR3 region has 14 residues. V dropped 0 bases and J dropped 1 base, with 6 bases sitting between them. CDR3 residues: CASSPPQGNTEAFF. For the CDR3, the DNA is TGTGCCAGCTCACCACCCCAAGGGAACACTGAAGCTTTCTTT.

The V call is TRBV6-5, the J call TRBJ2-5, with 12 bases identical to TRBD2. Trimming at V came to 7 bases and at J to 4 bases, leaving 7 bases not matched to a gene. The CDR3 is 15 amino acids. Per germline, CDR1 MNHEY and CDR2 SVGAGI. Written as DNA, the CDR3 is TGTGCCAGCACCGTTCTAGCGGGAGGGGGAGAGACCCAGTACTTC. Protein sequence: CASTVLAGGGETQYF.

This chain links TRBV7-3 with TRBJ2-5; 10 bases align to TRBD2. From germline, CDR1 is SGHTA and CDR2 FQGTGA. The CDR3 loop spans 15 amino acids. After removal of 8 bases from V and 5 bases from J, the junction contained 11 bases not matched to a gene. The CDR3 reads CASGISGGATETQYF. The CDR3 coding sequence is TGTGCCAGCGGAATAAGCGGGGGGGCCACGGAGACCCAGTACTTC.

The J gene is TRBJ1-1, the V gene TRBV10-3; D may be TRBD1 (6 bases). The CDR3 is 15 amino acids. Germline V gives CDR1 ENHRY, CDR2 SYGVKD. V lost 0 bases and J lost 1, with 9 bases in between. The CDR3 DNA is TGTGCCATCAGTGAGTCCCGGGGGCAGAACACTGAAGCTTTCTTT. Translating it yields CAISESRGQNTEAFF.

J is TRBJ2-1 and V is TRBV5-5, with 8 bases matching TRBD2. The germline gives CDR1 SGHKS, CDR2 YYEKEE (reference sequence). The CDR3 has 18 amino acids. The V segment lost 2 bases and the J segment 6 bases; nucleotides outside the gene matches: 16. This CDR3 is CASSLTAFSSGQINEQFF. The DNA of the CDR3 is TGTGCCAGCAGCTTAACCGCTTTTTCTAGCGGGCAGATCAATGAGCAGTTCTTC.

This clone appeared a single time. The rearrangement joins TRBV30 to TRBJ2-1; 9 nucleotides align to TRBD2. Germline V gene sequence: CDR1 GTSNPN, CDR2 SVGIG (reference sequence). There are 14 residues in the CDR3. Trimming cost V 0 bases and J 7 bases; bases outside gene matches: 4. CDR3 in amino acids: CAWSVHSGGNEQFF. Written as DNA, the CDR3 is TGTGCCTGGAGTGTTCACAGCGGGGGGAATGAGCAGTTCTTC.

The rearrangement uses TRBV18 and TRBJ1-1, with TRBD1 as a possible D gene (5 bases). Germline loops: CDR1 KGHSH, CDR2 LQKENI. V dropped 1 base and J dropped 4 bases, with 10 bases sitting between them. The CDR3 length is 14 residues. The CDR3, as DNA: TGTGCCAGCTCACCACTTGGGGGTAGCACTGAAGCTTTCTTT. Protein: CASSPLGGSTEAFF.

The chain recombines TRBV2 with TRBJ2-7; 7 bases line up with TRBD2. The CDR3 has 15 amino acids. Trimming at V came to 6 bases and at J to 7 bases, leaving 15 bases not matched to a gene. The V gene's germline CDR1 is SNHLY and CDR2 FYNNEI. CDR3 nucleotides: TGTGCCAGCAGCGCACTAGCGAGCGGTTTGGGGGAGCAGTACTTC. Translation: CASSALASGLGEQYF.

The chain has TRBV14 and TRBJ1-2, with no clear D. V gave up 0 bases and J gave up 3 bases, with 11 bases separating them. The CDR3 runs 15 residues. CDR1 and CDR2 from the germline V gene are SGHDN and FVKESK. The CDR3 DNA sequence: TGTGCCAGCAGCCAAGATCTCCACGGCTACTATGGCTACACCTTC. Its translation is CASSQDLHGYYGYTF.

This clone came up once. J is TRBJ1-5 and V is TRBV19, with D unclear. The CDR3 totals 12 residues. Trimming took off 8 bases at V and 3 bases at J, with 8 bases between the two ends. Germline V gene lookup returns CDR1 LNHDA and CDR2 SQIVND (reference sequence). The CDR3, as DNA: TGTGCCAGTCGGCCGAACAATCAGCCCCAGCATTTT. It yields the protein CASRPNNQPQHF.

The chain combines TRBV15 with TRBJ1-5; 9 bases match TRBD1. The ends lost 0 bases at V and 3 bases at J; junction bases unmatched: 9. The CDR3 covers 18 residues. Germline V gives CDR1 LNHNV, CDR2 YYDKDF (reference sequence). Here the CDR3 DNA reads TGTGCCACCAGCAGAGATCGGTCGACAGGGGGTTTCAATCAGCCCCAGCATTTT. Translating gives CATSRDRSTGGFNQPQHF. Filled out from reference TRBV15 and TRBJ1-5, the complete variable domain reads DAMVIQNPRYQVTQFGKPVTLSCSQTLNHNVMYWYQQKSSQAPKLLFHYYDKDFNNEADTPDNFQSRRPNTSFCFLDIRSPGLGDTAMYLCATSRDRSTGGFNQPQHFGDGTRLSIL.

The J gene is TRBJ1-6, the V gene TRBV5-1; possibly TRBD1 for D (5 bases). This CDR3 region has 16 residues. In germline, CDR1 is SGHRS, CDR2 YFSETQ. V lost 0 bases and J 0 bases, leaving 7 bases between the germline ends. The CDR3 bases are TGCGCCAGCAGCTTGGGTGACAGCTCCTATAATTCACCCCTCCACTTT. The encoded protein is CASSLGDSSYNSPLHF.

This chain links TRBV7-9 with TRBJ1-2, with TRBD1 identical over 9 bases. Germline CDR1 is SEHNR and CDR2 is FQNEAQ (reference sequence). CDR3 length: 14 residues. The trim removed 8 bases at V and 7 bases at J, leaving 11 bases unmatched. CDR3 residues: CASSLGQGYFGYTF. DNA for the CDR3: TGTGCCAGCTCCCTAGGACAGGGGTATTTTGGCTACACCTTC.

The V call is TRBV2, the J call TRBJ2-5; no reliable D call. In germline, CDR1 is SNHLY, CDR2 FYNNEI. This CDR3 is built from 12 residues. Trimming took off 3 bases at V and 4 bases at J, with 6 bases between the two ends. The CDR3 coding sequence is TGTGCCAGCAGTGACCCACTAGAGACCCAGTACTTC. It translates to CASSDPLETQYF.

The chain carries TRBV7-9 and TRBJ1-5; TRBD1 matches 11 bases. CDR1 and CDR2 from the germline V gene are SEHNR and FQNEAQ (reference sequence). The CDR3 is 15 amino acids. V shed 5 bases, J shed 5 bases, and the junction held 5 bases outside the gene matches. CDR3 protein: CASSRGTGGDQPQHF. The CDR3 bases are TGTGCCAGCAGCCGAGGGACAGGGGGGGATCAGCCCCAGCATTTT.

Written as DNA, the CDR3 is TGTGCCAGCAGCCCGGGACAGACGATCCACGAGCAGTACTTC. The encoded protein is CASSPGQTIHEQYF. The chain recombines TRBV27 with TRBJ2-7; 7 positions agree with TRBD1. V shed 6 bases, J shed 5 bases, and the junction held 10 bases outside the gene matches. CDR3 length: 14 amino acids. Germline V gene lookup returns CDR1 MNHEY and CDR2 SMNVEV (reference sequence).

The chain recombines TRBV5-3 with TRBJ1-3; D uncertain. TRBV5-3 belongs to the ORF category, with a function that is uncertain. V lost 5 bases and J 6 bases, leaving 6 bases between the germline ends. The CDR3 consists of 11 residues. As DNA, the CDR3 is TGTGCCAGAAGGCGGTTAAACACCATATATTTT. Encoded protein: CARRRLNTIYF.

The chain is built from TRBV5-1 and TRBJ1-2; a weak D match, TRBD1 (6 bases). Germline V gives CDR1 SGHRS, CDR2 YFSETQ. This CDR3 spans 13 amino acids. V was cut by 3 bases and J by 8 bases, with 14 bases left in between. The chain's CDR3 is CASSSDSLKGYTF. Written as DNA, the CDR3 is TGCGCCAGCAGCTCGGACAGTCTTAAAGGCTACACCTTC.

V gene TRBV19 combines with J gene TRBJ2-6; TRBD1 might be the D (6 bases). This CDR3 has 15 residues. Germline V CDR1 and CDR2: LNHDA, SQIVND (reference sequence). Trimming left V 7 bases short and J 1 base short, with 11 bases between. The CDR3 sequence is CASTLGASGANVLTF. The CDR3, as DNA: TGTGCCAGTACTCTGGGGGCGTCTGGGGCCAACGTCCTGACTTTC.